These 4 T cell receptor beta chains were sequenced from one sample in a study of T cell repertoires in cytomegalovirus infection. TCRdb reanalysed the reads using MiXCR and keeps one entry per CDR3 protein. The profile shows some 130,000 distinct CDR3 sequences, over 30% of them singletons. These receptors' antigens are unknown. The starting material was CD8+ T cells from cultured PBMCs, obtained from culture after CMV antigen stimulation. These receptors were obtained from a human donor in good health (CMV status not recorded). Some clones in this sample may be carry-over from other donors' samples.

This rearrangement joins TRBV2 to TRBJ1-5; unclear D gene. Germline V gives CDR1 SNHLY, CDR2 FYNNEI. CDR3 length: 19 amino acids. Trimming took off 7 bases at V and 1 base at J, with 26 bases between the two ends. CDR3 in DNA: TGTGCCAGCACCGACGGGTCGTATCATGTTCTCGGGAGCAATCAGCCCCAGCATTTT. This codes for CASTDGSYHVLGSNQPQHF.

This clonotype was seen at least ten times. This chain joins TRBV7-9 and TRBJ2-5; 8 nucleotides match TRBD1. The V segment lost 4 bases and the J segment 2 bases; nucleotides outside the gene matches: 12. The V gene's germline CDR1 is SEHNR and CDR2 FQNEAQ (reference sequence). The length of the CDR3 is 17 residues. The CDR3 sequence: CASSSTTSRTGQETQYF. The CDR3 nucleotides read TGTGCCAGCAGCTCCACAACCTCCCGGACAGGGCAAGAGACCCAGTACTTC.

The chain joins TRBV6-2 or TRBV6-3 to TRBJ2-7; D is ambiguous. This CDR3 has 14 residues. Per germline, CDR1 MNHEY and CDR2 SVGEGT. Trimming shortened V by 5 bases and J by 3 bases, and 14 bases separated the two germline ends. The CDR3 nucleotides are TGTGCCAGCAGTGACACTAACCAACTCTACGAGCAGTACTTC. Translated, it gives CASSDTNQLYEQYF.

CDR3 loop: CASSRDVEMNTEAFF. The CDR3 DNA is TGTGCCAGTAGTAGGGACGTCGAGATGAACACTGAAGCTTTCTTT. The chain couples TRBV19 to TRBJ1-1, with D tentatively TRBD1 (5 bases). The V gene's germline CDR1 is LNHDA and CDR2 SQIVND (reference sequence). V lost 4 bases and J lost 0, with 12 bases in between. The length of the CDR3 is 15 residues.